The sequence of this T cell receptor (beta chain) was determined in a study of spatial heterogeneity in lung cancer. The presence of a unique molecular identifier marked each TCR cDNA molecule. TCRdb re-analysed the 5' RACE reads in MiXCR, keeping a single row per CDR3 protein. The table has approximately 24,000 distinct CDR3 sequences, about 4.4% seen once. Stated time point: sample taken at primary tumor resection. The input material, whole RNA from tumor, nontumor lung or frozen PBMC, was sequenced unsorted. This clonotype was counted at least ten times. Per the germline V gene, CDR1 is MNHEY and CDR2 is SVGAGI. The CDR3 totals 13 residues. V shed 4 bases and J shed 8 bases, with 13 bases lying between them.

The V gene is TRBV6-5, the J gene TRBJ2-3; maybe TRBD2 (7 bases). The sequence was obtained from a male donor with early-stage non-small cell lung cancer. The starting material was PBMCs, obtained at surgery. In DNA, the CDR3 is TGTGCCAGCAGTTCGGGGGGCCCGGCTACGCAGTATTTT. It specifies CASSSGGPATQYF.